The clone carrying this TCR beta chain was seen repeatedly, ten times or more. This sample stems from a study of T cells in Graves' hyperthyroidism and ophthalmopathy. From RNA transcripts, TCR beta CDR3 regions were amplified. HTBI primers were the set used in a first-round RT-PCR of the TCR CDR3. In TCRdb, the multiplex PCR reads were re-called with MiXCR into one record per CDR3 protein. The sample consists of around 600,000 distinct CDR3 sequences, 12% to 15% of them appearing once. PBMCs came from about 10 ml fresh peripheral blood. Trimming at V came to 1 base and at J to 5 bases, leaving 7 bases not matched to a gene. The CDR3 loop spans 14 amino acids. Germline values: CDR1 GTSNPN, CDR2 SVGIG (reference sequence).

The chain combines TRBV30 with TRBJ2-7; 8 nucleotides agree with TRBD1. The sequencing sample was made of blood. The receptor was derived from a young woman with Graves' ophthalmopathy. The CDR3 spells CAWSGGRGQDEQYF. DNA of the CDR3: TGTGCCTGGAGTGGGGGCAGGGGGCAAGACGAGCAGTACTTC.